Described below is a single T cell receptor (beta chain) sequence and its context. These data originate in a study of blood T cell repertoires in COVID-19. Study information: From the United States, Italy and Spain came samples of acute and convalescent COVID-19. The analysed material was cDNA or gDNA that came from T cells, B-cell-depleted T cells, or PBMCs.

In the authors' methods: Scientists estimated how many nucleated cells there were by amplifying reference gene primers. Clones were sequenced by immunoSEQ multiplex PCR, and TCRdb holds only the in-frame ones, with some missing. The V and J calls and clone size come from that table; D and trimming were worked out from the DNA. The top ten clones hold around 3.1% of a sample with roughly 100,000 clones, about 90% of them seen once. Deletions cut 1 base from V and 8 bases from J, with 9 bases between. This CDR3 comprises 12 residues. The germline CDR1 and CDR2 sequences are SGHRS and YFSETQ. The sequence was collected from a man in his forties or fifties in a cohort sampled during active COVID-19. The chain employs TRBV5-1 and TRBJ1-2, with unresolved D. Source material: peripheral blood. CDR3 protein: CASSLRGHGYTF. CDR3 bases: TGCGCCAGCAGCTTGAGAGGGCACGGCTACACCTTC.